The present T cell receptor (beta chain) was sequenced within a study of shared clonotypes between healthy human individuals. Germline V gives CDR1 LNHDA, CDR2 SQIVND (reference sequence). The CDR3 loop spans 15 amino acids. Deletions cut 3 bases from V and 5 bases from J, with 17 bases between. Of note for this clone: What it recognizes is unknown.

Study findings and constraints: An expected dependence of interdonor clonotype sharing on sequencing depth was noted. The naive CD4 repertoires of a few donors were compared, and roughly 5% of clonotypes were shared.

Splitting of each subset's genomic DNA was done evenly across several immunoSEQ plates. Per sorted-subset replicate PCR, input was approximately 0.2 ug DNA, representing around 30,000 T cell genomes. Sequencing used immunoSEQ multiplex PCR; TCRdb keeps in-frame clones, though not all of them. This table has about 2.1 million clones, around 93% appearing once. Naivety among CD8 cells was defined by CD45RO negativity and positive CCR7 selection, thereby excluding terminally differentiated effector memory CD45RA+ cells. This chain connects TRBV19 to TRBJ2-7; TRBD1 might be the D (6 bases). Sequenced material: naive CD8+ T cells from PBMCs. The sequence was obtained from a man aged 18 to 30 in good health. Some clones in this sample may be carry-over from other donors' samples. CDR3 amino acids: CASSIAPGAFHEQYF. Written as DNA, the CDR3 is TGTGCCAGTAGTATTGCGCCAGGGGCATTCCACGAGCAGTACTTC.